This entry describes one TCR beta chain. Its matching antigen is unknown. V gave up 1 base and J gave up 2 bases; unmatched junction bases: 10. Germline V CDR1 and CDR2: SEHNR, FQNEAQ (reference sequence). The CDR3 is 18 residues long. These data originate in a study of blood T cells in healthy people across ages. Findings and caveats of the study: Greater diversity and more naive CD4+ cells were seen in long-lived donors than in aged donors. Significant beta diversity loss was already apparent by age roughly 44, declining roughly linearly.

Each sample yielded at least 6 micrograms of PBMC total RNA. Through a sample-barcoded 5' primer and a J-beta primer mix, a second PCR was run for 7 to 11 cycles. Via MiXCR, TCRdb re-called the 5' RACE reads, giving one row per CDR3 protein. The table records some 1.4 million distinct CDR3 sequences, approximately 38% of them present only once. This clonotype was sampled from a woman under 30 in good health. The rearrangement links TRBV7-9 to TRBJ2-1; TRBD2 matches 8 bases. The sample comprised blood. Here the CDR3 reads CASSLGGYGGATYNEQFF. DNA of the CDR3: TGTGCCAGCAGCTTAGGGGGGTACGGGGGGGCCACCTACAATGAGCAGTTCTTC.